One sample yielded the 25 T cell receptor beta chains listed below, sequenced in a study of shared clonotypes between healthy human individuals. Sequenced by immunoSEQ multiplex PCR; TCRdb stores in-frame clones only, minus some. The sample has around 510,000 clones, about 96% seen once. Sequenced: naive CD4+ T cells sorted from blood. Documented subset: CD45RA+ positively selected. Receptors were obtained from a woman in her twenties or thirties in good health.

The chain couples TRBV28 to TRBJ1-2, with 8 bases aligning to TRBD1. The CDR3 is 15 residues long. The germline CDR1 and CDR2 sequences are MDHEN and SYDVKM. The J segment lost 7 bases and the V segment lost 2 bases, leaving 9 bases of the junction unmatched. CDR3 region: CASSLTVSGGRGYTF. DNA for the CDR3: TGTGCCAGCAGTTTAACTGTGTCAGGGGGCCGTGGCTACACCTTC.

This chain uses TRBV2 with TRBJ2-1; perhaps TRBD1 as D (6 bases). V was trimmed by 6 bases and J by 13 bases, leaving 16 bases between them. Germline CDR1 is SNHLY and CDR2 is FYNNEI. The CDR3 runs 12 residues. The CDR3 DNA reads TGTGCCAGCAGGTACTCAGGGGACCCACAGTTCTTC. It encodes CASRYSGDPQFF.

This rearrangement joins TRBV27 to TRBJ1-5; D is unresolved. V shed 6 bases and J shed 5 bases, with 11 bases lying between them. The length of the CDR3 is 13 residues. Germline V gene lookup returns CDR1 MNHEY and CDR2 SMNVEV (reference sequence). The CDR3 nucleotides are TGTGCCAGCAGCCCCTCCGGGTATCAGCCCCAGCATTTT. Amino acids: CASSPSGYQPQHF.

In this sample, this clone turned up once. This CDR3 is CASSEGLALRELFF. In nucleotides, the CDR3 is TGCGCCAGCAGTGAGGGACTAGCGCTACGGGAGCTGTTTTTT. V is TRBV10-2 and J is TRBJ2-2; 9 bases map to TRBD2. The CDR3 runs 14 residues. CDR1 and CDR2 from the germline V gene are WSHSY and SAAADI. Germline trimming cut 2 bases from V and 9 bases from J; bases unmatched to any gene: 4.

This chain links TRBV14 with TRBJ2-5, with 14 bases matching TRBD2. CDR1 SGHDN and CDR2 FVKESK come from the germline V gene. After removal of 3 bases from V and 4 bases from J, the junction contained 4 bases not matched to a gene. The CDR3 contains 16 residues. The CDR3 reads CASSHLGTSGGETQYF. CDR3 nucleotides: TGTGCCAGCAGCCATCTAGGGACTAGCGGGGGAGAGACCCAGTACTTC.

CDR3 amino acids: CASSLGLAGGPNTGELFF. DNA of the CDR3: TGTGCCAGCAGCTTAGGACTAGCGGGAGGGCCTAACACCGGGGAGCTGTTTTTT. This sequence joins TRBV7-3 and TRBJ2-2, with 15 nucleotides matching TRBD2. With 2 bases clipped from V and 2 bases from J, the junction kept 3 bases outside the gene matches. Looked up from germline, CDR1 is SGHTA and CDR2 is FQGTGA. The length of the CDR3 is 18 residues.

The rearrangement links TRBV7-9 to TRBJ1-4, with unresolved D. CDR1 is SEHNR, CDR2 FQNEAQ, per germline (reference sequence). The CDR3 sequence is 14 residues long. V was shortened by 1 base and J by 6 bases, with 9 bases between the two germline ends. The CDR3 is CASSLGTVDEKLFF. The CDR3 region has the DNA TGTGCCAGCAGCTTAGGGACGGTAGATGAAAAACTGTTTTTT.

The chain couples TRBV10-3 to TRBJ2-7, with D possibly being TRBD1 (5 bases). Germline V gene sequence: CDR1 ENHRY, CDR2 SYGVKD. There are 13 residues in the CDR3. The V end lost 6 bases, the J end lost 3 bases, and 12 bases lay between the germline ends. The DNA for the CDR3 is TGTGCCATCAGGGGGCTAGAGAACTACGAGCAGTACTTC. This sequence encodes CAIRGLENYEQYF.

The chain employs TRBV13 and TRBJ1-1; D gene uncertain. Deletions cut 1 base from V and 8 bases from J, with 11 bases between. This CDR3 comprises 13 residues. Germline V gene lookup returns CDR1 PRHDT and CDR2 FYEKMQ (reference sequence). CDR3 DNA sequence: TGTGCCAGCAGCTTAGAGCCAAAAGCAGAAGCTTTCTTT. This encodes CASSLEPKAEAFF. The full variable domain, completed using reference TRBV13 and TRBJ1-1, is AAGVIQSPRHLIKEKRETATLKCYPIPRHDTVYWYQQGPGQDPQFLISFYEKMQSDKGSIPDRFSAQQFSDYHSELNMSSLELGDSALYFCASSLEPKAEAFFGQGTRLTVV.

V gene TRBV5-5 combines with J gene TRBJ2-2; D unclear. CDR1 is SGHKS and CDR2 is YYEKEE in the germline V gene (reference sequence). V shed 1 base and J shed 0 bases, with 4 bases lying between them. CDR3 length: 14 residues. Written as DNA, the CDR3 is TGTGCCAGCAGCTTGATTCCGAACACCGGGGAGCTGTTTTTT. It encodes CASSLIPNTGELFF.

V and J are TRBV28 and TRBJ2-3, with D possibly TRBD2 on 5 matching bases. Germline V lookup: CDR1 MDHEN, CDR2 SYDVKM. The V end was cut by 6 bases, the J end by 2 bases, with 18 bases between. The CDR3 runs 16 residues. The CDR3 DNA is TGTGCCAGCAGCATGCCCCAGGACTGGTTCACAGATACGCAGTATTTT. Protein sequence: CASSMPQDWFTDTQYF.

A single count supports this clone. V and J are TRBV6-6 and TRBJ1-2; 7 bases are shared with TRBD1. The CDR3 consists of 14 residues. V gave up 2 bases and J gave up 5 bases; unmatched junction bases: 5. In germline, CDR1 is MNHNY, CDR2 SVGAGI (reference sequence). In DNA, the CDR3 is TGTGCCAGCAGTTACATCGACAGGGCATATGGCTACACCTTC. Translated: CASSYIDRAYGYTF.

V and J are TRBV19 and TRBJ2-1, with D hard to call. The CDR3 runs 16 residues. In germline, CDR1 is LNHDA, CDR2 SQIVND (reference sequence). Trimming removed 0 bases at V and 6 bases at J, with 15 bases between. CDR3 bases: TGTGCCAGTAGTATAGAGTCCACTCTAAAGACCAATGAGCAGTTCTTC. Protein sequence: CASSIESTLKTNEQFF.

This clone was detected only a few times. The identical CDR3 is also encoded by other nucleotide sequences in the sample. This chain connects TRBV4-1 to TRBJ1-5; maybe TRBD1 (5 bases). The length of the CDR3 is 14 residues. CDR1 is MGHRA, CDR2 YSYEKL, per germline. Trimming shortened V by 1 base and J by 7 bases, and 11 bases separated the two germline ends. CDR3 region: CASSQGQGGQPQHF. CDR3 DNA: TGCGCCAGCAGCCAAGGGCAGGGAGGCCAGCCCCAGCATTTT.

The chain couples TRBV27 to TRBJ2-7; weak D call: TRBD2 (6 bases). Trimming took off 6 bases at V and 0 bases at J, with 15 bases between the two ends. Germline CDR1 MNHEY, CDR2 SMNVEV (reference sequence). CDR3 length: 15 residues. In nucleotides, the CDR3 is TGTGCCAGCAGAGTACAGGAGGGATACTCCTACGAGCAGTACTTC. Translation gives CASRVQEGYSYEQYF.

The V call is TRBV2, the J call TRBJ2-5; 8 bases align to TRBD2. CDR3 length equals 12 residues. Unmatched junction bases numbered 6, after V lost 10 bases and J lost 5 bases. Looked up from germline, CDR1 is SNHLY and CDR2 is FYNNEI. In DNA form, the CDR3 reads TGTGCCACCCGAGGCGGGGGGGAGACCCAGTACTTC. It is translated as CATRGGGETQYF.

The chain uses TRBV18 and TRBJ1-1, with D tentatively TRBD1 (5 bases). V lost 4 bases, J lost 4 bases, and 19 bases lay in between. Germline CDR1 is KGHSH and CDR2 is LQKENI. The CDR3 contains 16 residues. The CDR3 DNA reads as TGTGCCAGCTCACAAACTCCAGGGACTTCGGGCACTGAAGCTTTCTTT. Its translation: CASSQTPGTSGTEAFF.

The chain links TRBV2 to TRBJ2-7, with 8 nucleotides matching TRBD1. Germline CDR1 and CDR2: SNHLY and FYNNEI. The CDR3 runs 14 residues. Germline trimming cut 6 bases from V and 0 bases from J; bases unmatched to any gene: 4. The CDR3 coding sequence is TGTGCCAGCAGAGGGACAGGCATCTCCTACGAGCAGTACTTC. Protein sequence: CASRGTGISYEQYF.

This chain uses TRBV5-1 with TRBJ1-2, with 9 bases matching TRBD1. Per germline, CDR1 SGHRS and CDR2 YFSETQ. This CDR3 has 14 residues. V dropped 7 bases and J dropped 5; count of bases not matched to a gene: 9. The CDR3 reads CASSNQGQGYGYTF. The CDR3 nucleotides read TGCGCCAGCTCTAACCAAGGACAGGGGTATGGCTACACCTTC.

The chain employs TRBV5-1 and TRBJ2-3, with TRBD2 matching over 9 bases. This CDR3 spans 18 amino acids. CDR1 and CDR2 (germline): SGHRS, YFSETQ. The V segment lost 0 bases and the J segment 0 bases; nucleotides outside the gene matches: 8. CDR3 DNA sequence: TGCGCCAGCAGCTTGGTGGCGGGAGGGTCCACTAGCACAGATACGCAGTATTTT. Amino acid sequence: CASSLVAGGSTSTDTQYF.

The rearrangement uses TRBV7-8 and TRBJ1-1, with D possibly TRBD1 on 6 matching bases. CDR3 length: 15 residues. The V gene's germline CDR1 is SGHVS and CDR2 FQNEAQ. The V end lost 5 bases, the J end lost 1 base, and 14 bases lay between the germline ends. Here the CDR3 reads CASSPRGATNTEAFF. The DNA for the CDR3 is TGTGCCAGCAGCCCGAGGGGGGCGACGAACACTGAAGCTTTCTTT.

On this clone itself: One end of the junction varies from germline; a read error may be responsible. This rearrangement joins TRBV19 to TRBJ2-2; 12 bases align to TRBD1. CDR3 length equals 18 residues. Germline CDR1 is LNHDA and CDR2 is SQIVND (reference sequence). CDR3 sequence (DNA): TGTGCCAGTAGTCTAGAGGGACAGGGGGCATTCATGACCGGGGAGCTGTTTTTT. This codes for CASSLEGQGAFMTGELFF.

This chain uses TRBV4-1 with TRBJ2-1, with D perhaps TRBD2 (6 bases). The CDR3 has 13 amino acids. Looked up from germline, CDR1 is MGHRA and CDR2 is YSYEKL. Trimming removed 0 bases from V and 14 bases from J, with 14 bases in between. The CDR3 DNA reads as TGCGCCAGCAGCCAAGACAGCCTAGCGTGGGAGTTCTTC. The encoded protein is CASSQDSLAWEFF.

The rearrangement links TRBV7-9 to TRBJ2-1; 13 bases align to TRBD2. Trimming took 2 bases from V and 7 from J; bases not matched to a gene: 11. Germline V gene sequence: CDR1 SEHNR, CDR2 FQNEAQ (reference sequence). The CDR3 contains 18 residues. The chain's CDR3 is CASSLSTSGRTTRNEQFF. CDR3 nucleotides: TGTGCCAGCAGCTTATCGACTAGCGGGAGGACAACAAGAAATGAGCAGTTCTTC.

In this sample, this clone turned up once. The CDR3: CASSAYLGGSGKQFF. In nucleotides, the CDR3 is TGTGCCAGCAGCGCCTACCTGGGGGGGAGCGGGAAACAGTTCTTC. The chain recombines TRBV6-5 with TRBJ2-1; TRBD2 matches 7 bases. Trimming at V came to 6 bases and at J to 13 bases, leaving 18 bases not matched to a gene. Germline CDR1 is MNHEY and CDR2 is SVGAGI. This CDR3 region has 15 residues.